This T cell receptor (beta chain) was captured by sequencing in a study of CD8+CD57+ T cells in acquired aplastic anemia. Genomic DNA served as template for TCR beta VDJ and CDR3 profiling. TCRdb re-called the reads through MiXCR, storing one row per CDR3 protein. The sample holds around 250,000 distinct CDR3 sequences, about 80% seen once. Patients who underwent sequencing had shown CD8+CD57+ cell expansion by flow cytometry. V dropped 4 bases and J dropped 6 bases, with 25 bases sitting between them. The length of the CDR3 is 17 residues. Per the germline V gene, CDR1 is SGDLS and CDR2 is YYNGEE. The chain couples TRBV9 to TRBJ2-5; TRBD2 might be the D (6 bases). What was sequenced was sorted CD4+, CD8+, or CD8+CD57+ T cells (not recorded which) from PBMCs. The receptor was derived from a human donor with aplastic anemia. The CDR3 loop reads CASSIEASAYNEQTQYF. CDR3 sequence (DNA): TGTGCCAGCAGCATAGAGGCTAGCGCCTACAATGAGCAGACCCAGTACTTC.